At least ten counts were recorded for the clone carrying this T cell receptor (beta chain). Its antigen is undetermined. This entry belongs to a study of Graves' ophthalmopathy and Graves' hyperthyroidism. RNA transcripts were the source from which TCR beta CDR3 regions were amplified. In the first round, RT-PCR was carried out with HTBI primers, and a multiplex PCR formed the second round. Using its own MiXCR run on the multiplex PCR reads, TCRdb lists one record per CDR3 protein. The table lists 200,000 to 250,000 distinct CDR3 sequences, 20% to 25% of them singletons. This CDR3 has 15 residues. With 5 bases clipped from V and 2 bases from J, the junction kept 8 bases outside the gene matches. Germline V lookup: CDR1 MDHEN, CDR2 SYDVKM. Excluded were patients with other autoimmune diseases, uncontrolled infections, pregnancy or lactation. Study outcomes and limitations: It was with 65% to 71% sensitivity and about 72% specificity that the model predicted ophthalmopathy progression.

The sequencing sample was made of peripheral blood. The chain combines TRBV28 with TRBJ2-5; TRBD1 matches 7 bases. The clonotype was recovered from a woman between 45 and 65 years old with Graves' ophthalmopathy. The CDR3 loop reads CASSPSLGQQETQYF. In DNA, the CDR3 is TGTGCCAGCAGTCCCTCCTTGGGACAGCAAGAGACCCAGTACTTC.